Presented here are 4 T cell receptor beta chains from one specimen sequenced in a study of blood T cell repertoires in COVID-19. Clones were read by immunoSEQ multiplex PCR, and TCRdb kept only the in-frame ones, dropping some. The repertoire holds over 200,000 clones, with about 83% as singletons. The material sequenced was peripheral blood. The receptor set was obtained from a woman aged 50 to 65 with active or convalescent COVID-19.

V gene TRBV18 combines with J gene TRBJ1-4; TRBD1 aligns across 7 bases. Looked up from germline, CDR1 is KGHSH and CDR2 is LQKENI. The length of the CDR3 is 17 residues. J gave up 7 bases and V 1 base, and 12 bases lay outside the gene matches. Written as DNA, the CDR3 is TGTGCCAGCTCACCACTTATTCCGACAGGGAGAGCTGAAAAACTGTTTTTT. It translates to CASSPLIPTGRAEKLFF.

The chain uses TRBV6-1 and TRBJ1-5; no definite D call. Trimming cost V 2 bases and J 6 bases, with 5 bases left between them. This CDR3 comprises 12 residues. Germline V gene sequence: CDR1 MNHNS, CDR2 SASEGT. CDR3 nucleotide sequence: TGTGCCAGCAGTGAATTTCTTCAGCCCCAGCATTTT. Amino acids: CASSEFLQPQHF.

This chain's CDR3 is CASSLAPTNSYNEQFF. In nucleotides, the CDR3 is TGCGCCAGCAGCTTGGCCCCGACTAACTCCTACAATGAGCAGTTCTTC. The chain has TRBV5-1 and TRBJ2-1, with D perhaps matching TRBD2 (5 bases). In germline, CDR1 is SGHRS, CDR2 YFSETQ. The CDR3 covers 16 residues. V gave up 0 bases and J gave up 0 bases, with 10 bases separating them.

The chain recombines TRBV5-1 with TRBJ1-2, with 8 bases lining up with TRBD1. The CDR3 spans 16 residues. V was pared by 4 bases and J by 3 bases, with 11 bases of the junction left unmatched. The germline gives CDR1 SGHRS, CDR2 YFSETQ. In nucleotides, the CDR3 is TGCGCCAGCAGCCCTACCCCGACAGGGGAAGACTATGGCTACACCTTC. Its translation is CASSPTPTGEDYGYTF.